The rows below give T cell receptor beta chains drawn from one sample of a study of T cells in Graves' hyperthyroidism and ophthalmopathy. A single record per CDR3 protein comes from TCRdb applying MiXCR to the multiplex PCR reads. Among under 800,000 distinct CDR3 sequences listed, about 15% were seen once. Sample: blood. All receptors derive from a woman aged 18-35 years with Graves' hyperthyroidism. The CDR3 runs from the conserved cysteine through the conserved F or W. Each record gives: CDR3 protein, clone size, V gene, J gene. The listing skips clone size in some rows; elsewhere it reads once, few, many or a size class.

CDR3: CSVEEGLRASSYEQYF; size: many; V: TRBV29-1; J: TRBJ2-7
CDR3: CSVVLASGNHEQYF; size: NA; V: TRBV29-1; J: TRBJ2-7
CDR3: CASSSRGSTEAFF; size: many; V: TRBV11-2; J: TRBJ1-1
CDR3: CASSYSGTGGNYGYTF; size: many; V: TRBV6-6; J: TRBJ1-2
CDR3: CASINRGRGETQYF; size: NA; V: TRBV12-3/TRBV12-4; J: TRBJ2-5
CDR3: CASSFTLGGNTGELFF; size: many; V: TRBV11-2; J: TRBJ2-2
CDR3: CASSATSYNSPLHF; size: few; V: TRBV25-1; J: TRBJ1-6
CDR3: CSVRRLAGAGDTQYF; size: few; V: TRBV29-1; J: TRBJ2-3
CDR3: CASATSGRSDTQYF; size: few; V: TRBV19; J: TRBJ2-3
CDR3: CASSRDRGRWTEAFF; size: many; V: TRBV11-2; J: TRBJ1-1
CDR3: CAWSVRGPYIQYF; size: many; V: TRBV30; J: TRBJ2-4
CDR3: CASALVRGNTGELFF; size: many; V: TRBV13; J: TRBJ2-2
CDR3: CAYLRSRGWENIQYF; size: few; V: TRBV30; J: TRBJ2-4
CDR3: CASSQVPGAISGNTIYF; size: NA; V: TRBV4-1; J: TRBJ1-3
CDR3: CASRAPRTNGYTF; size: few; V: TRBV6-2/TRBV6-3; J: TRBJ1-2
CDR3: CASSQGGQGEQHF; size: many; V: TRBV3-1; J: TRBJ1-5
CDR3: CSASRAGFATNEKLFF; size: many; V: TRBV20-1; J: TRBJ1-4
CDR3: CASSASGITEQFF; size: NA; V: TRBV6-1; J: TRBJ2-1
CDR3: CASSWDYNEQFF; size: many; V: TRBV5-6; J: TRBJ2-1
CDR3: CATKRGDDQPQHF; size: NA; V: TRBV10-3; J: TRBJ1-5
CDR3: CSARDYSPHRRAWETQYF; size: many; V: TRBV20-1; J: TRBJ2-5
CDR3: CASSLPATLGDEQYF; size: many; V: TRBV12-3/TRBV12-4; J: TRBJ2-7
CDR3: CASSPRDRDTEAFF; size: many; V: TRBV18; J: TRBJ1-1
CDR3: CASSYYPGTDTQYF; size: NA; V: TRBV6-9; J: TRBJ2-3
CDR3: CASSPPGQGYTF; size: few; V: TRBV9; J: TRBJ1-2
CDR3: CATSDPGPTSGQVVPDTQYF; size: many; V: TRBV24-1; J: TRBJ2-3
CDR3: CASTAGTDTQYF; size: NA; V: TRBV11-2; J: TRBJ2-3
CDR3: CASGVGSPLHF; size: few; V: TRBV9; J: TRBJ1-6
CDR3: CASRGTIQREQYF; size: many; V: TRBV6-2/TRBV6-3; J: TRBJ2-5
CDR3: CASSVGTGPNYGYTF; size: many; V: TRBV7-2; J: TRBJ1-2
CDR3: CASSRQTTEQYF; size: many; V: TRBV12-3/TRBV12-4; J: TRBJ2-7
CDR3: CSAGETSYEQYF; size: many; V: TRBV20-1; J: TRBJ2-7
CDR3: CASSLWTPRGTGELFF; size: many; V: TRBV7-2; J: TRBJ2-2
CDR3: CASSGSGQGERKTEAFF; size: many; V: TRBV6-1; J: TRBJ1-1
CDR3: CASSQEGLAGRYEQYF; size: few; V: TRBV4-1; J: TRBJ2-7
CDR3: CASRGWGVLNEKLFF; size: NA; V: TRBV2; J: TRBJ1-4
CDR3: CASRGDGENEQYF; size: NA; V: TRBV19; J: TRBJ2-7
CDR3: CASSEPGQYSNQPQHF; size: many; V: TRBV2; J: TRBJ1-5
CDR3: CSAPVQGMDGYTF; size: NA; V: TRBV20-1; J: TRBJ1-2
CDR3: CASSLDETSGSEQYF; size: NA; V: TRBV7-2; J: TRBJ2-7
CDR3: CASSLGQGVPLLNTEAFF; size: NA; V: TRBV27; J: TRBJ1-1
CDR3: CSARGDRVVVGDGYTF; size: many; V: TRBV20-1; J: TRBJ1-2
CDR3: CASSQARGNTGELFF; size: few; V: TRBV2; J: TRBJ2-2
CDR3: CASTPRTSFYEQYF; size: many; V: TRBV12-3/TRBV12-4; J: TRBJ2-7